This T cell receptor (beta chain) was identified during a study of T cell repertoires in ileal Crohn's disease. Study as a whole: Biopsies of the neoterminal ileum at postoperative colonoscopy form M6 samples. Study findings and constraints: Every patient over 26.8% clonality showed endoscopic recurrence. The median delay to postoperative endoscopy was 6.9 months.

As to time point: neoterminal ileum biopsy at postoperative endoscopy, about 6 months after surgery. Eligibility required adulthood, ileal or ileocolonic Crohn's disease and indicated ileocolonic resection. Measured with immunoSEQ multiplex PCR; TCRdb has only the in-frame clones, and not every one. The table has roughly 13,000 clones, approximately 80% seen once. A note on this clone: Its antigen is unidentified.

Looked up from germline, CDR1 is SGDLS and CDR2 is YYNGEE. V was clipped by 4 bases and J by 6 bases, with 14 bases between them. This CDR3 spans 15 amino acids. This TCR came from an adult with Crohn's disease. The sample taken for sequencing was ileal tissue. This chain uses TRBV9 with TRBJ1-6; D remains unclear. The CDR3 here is CASSFGLLSNSPLHF. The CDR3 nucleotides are TGTGCCAGCAGCTTCGGACTTCTATCTAATTCACCCCTCCACTTT.